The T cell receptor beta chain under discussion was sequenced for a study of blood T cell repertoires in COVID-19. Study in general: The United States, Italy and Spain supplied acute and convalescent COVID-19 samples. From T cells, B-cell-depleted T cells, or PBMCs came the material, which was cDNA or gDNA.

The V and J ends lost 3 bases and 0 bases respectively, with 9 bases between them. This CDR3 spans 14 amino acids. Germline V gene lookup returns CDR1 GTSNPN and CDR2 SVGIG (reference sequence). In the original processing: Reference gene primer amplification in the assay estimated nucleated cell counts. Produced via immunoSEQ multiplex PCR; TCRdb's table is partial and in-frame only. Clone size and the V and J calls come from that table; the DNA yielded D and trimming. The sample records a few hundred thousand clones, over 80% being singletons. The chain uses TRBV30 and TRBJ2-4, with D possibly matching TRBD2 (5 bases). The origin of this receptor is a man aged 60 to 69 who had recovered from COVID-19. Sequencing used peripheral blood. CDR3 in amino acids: CAWSHRGAKNIQYF. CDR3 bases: TGTGCCTGGAGCCATCGGGGAGCCAAAAACATTCAGTACTTC.